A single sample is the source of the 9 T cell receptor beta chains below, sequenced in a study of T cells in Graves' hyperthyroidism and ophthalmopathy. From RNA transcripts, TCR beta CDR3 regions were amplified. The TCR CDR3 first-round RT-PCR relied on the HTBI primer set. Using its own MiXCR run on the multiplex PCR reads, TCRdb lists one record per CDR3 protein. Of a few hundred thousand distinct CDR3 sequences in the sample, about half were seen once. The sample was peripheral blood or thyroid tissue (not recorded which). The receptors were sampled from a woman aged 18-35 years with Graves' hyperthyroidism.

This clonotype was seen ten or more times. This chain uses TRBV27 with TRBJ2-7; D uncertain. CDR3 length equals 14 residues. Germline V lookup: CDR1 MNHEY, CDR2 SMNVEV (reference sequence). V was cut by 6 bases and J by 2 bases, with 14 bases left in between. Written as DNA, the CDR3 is TGTGCCAGCAGCCCGAGGTACGGTACCTACGAGCAGTACTTC. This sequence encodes CASSPRYGTYEQYF.

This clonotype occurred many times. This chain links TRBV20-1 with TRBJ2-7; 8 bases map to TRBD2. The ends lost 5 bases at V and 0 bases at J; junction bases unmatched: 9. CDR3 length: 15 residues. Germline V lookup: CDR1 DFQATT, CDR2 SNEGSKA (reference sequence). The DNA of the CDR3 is TGCAGTGCTCCTATAGCGGGATTGAGCTCCTACGAGCAGTACTTC. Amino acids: CSAPIAGLSSYEQYF.

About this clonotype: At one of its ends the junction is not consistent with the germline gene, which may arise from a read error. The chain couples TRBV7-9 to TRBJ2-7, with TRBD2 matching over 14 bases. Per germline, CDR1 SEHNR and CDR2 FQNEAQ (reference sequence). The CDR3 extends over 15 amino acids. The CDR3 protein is CASSPGTSGSGKQCF. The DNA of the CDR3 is TGCGCCAGCAGCCCCGGGACTAGCGGGAGTGGTAAGCAGTGCTTC.

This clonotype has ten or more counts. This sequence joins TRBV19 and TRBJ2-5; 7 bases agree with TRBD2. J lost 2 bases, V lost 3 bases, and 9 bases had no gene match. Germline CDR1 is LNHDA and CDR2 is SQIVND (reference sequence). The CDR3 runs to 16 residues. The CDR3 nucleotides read TGTGCCAGTAGTATTGGCCTAAGGACTAGGCAAGAGACCCAGTACTTC. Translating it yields CASSIGLRTRQETQYF.

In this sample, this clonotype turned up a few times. CDR3 sequence (DNA): TGTGCCAGCTCCAACAGTTCACCCCTCCACTTT. It specifies CASSNSSPLHF. The V and J genes are TRBV18 and TRBJ1-6; D is undetermined. Trimming pared 6 bases from V and 9 bases from J, leaving 6 bases between. The CDR3 covers 11 residues. Germline-derived CDR1 and CDR2 are KGHSH and LQKENI.

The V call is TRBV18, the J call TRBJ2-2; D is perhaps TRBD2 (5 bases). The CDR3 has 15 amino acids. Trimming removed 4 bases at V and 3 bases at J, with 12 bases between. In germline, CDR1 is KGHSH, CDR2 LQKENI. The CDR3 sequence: CASSRERGYTGELFF. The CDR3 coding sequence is TGTGCCAGCTCACGGGAGAGAGGGTACACCGGGGAGCTGTTTTTT.

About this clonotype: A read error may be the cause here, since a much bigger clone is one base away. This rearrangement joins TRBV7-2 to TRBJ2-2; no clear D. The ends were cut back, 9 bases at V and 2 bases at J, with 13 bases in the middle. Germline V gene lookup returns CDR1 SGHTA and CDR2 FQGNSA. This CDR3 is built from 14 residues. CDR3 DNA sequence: TGTGCCAGTAGTACTTTCACCAACACCGGGGAGCTGTTTTTT. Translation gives CASSTFTNTGELFF.

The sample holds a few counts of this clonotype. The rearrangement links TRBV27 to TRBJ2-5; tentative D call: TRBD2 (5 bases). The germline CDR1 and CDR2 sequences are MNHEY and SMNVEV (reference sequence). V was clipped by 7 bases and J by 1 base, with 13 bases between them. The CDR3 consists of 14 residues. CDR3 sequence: CASNRAAGQETQYF. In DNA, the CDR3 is TGTGCCAGCAACAGAGCGGCGGGCCAAGAGACCCAGTACTTC.

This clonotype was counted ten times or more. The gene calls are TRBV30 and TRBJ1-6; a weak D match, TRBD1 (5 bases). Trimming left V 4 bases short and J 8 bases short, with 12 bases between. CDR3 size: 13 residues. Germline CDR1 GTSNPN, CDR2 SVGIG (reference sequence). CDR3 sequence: CAWNEGTYSPLHF. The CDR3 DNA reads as TGTGCCTGGAACGAGGGGACGTATTCACCCCTCCACTTT.